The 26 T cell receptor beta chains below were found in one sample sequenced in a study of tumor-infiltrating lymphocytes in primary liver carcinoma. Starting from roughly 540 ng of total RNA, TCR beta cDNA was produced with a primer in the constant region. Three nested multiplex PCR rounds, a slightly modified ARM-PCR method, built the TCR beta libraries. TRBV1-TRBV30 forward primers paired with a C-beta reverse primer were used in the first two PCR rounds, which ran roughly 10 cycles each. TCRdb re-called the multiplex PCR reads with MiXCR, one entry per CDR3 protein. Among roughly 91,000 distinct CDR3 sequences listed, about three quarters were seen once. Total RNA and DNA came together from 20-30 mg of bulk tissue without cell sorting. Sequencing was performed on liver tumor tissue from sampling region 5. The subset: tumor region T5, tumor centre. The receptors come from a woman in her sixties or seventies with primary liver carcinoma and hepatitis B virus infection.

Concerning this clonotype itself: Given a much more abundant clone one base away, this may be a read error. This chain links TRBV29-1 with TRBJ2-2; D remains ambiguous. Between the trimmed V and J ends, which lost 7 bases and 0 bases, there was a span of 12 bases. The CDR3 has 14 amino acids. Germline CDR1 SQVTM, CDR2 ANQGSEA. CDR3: CSATWLTNTGELFF. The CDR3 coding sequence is TGCAGCGCCACGTGGTTAACGAACACCGGGGAGCTGTTTTTT.

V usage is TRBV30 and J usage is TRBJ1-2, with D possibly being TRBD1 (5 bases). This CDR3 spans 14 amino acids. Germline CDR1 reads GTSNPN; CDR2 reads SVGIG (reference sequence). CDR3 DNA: TGTGTTTCCGCCTGGGGGATAAAAGGCTATGGCTACACCTTC. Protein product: CVSAWGIKGYGYTF.

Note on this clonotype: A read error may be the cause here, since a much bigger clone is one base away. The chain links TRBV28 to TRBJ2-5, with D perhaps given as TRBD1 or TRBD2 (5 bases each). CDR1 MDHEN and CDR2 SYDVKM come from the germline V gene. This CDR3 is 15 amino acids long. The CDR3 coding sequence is TGTGTCAGCAGTTTAGGGGACCGCCTGGGAGAGACCCAGTACTTC. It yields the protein CVSSLGDRLGETQYF.

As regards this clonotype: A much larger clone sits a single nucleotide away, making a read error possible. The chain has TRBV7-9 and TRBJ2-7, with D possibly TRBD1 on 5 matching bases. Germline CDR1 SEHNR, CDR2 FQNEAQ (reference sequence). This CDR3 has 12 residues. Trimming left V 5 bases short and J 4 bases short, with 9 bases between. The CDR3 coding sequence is TGTGCCAGCAGCGTTCAGGGTTACGAGCAGTACTTC. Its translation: CASSVQGYEQYF.

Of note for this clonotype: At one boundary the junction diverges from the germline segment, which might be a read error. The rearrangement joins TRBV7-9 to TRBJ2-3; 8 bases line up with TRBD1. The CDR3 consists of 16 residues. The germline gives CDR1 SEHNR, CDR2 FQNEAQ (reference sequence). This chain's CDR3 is CASSLGQGALLDTRYF. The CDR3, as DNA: TGTGCCAGCAGCTTAGGGCAGGGGGCTCTCTTAGATACGCGGTATTTT.

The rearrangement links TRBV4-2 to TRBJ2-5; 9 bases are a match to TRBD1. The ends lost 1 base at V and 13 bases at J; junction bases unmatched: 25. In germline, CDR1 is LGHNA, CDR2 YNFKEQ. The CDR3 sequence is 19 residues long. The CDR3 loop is CASSQGGTGTHPGEETRYF. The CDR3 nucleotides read TGTGCCAGCAGCCAAGGAGGGACAGGGACCCATCCTGGGGAAGAGACGCGGTACTTC.

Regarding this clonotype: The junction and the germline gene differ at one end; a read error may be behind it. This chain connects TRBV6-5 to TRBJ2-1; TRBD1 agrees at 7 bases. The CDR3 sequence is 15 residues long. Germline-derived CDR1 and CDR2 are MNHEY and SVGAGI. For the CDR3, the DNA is TGTGCCAGCATTTACGGGCCAGGGGGTCGATATGTGCAGTTCTTC. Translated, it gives CASIYGPGGRYVQFF.

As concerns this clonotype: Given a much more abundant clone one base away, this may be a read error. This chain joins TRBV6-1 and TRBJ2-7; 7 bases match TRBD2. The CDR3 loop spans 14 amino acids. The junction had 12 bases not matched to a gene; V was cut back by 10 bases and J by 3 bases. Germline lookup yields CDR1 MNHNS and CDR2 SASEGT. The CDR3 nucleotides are TGTGCCACCGGCACTGGACTAGGGCACTACGAGCAGTACTTC. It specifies CATGTGLGHYEQYF.

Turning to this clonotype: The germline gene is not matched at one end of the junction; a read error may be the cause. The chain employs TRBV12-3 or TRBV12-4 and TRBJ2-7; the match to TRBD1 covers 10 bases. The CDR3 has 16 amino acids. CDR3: CASSLSRTGGSYERYF. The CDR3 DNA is TGTGCCAGCAGTTTGAGTAGGACAGGGGGTTCCTACGAGCGGTACTTC.

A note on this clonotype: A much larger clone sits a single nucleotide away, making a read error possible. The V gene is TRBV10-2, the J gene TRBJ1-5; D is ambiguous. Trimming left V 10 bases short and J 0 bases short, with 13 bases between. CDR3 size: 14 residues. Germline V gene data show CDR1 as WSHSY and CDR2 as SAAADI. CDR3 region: CAITGINSNQPQHF. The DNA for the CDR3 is TGCGCCATCACGGGGATCAATAGCAATCAGCCCCAGCATTTT.

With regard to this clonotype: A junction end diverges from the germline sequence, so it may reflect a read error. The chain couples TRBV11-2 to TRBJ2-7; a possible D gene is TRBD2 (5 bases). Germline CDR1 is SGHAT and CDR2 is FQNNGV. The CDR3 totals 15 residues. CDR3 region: CASNLNRGTSYEQYF. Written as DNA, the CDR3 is TGTGCCAGCAACCTTAATCGGGGAACCTCCTATGAGCAGTACTTC.

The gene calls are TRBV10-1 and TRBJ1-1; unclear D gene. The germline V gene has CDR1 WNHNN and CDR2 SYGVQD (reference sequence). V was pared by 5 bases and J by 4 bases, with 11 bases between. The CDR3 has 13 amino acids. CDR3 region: CASSPQMITEAFF. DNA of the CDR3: TGCGCCAGCAGTCCTCAAATGATCACTGAAGCTTTCTTT.

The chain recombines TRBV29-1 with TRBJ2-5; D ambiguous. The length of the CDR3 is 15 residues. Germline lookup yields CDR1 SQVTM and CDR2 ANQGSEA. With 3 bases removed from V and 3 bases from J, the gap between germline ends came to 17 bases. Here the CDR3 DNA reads TGCAGCGTTGATGATCAGGTGGGGTGGGAAGAGACCCAGTACTTC. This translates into CSVDDQVGWEETQYF.

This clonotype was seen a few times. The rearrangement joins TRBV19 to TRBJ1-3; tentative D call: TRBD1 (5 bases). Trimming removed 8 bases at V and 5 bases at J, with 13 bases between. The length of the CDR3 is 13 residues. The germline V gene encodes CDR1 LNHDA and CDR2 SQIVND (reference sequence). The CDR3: CASWGRERNTIYF. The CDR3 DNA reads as TGTGCCAGTTGGGGCAGGGAAAGAAACACCATATATTTT.

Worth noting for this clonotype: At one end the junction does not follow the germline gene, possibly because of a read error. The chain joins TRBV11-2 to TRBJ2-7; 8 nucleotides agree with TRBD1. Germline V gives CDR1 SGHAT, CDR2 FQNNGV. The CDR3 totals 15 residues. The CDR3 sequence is CASGLAPTGAHEQYF. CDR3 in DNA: TGTGCCAGCGGCTTAGCCCCGACAGGGGCCCACGAGCAGTACTTC.

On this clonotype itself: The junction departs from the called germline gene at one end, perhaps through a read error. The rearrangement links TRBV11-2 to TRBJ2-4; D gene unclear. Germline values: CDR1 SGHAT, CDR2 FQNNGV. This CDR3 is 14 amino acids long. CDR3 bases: TGTGCCAGCAGTTTGGCGAGACCGAAAAACATTCGGTACTTC. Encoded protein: CASSLARPKNIRYF.

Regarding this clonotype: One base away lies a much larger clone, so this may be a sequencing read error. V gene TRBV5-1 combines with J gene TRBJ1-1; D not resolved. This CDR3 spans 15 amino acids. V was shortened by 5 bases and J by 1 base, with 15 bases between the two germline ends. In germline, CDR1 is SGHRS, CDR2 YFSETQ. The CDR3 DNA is TGCGCCAGCAGTCGGTCCTGGACGGGGAACACTGAAGCTTTCTTT. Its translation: CASSRSWTGNTEAFF.

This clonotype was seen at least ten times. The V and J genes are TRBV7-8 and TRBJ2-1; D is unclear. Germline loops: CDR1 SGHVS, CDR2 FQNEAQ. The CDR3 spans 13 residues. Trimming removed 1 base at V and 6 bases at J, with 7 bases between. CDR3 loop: CASSLVIGNEQFF. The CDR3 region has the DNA TGTGCCAGCAGCTTAGTCATCGGCAATGAGCAGTTCTTC.

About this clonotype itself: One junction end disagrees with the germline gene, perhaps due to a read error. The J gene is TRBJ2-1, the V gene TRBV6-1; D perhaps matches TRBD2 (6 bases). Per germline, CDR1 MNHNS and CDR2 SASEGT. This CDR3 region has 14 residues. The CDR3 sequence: CVSSWETRVGEQFF. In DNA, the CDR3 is TGTGTCAGCAGTTGGGAGACTAGGGTAGGCGAGCAGTTCTTC.

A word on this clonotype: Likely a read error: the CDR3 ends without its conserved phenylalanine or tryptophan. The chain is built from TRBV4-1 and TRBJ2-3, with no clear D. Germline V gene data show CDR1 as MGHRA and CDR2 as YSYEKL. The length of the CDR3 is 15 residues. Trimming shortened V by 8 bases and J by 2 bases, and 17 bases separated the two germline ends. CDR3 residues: CASGPLPSTTDTQYS. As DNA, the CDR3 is TGCGCCAGCGGCCCCTTACCCTCCACCACAGATACGCAGTATTCT.

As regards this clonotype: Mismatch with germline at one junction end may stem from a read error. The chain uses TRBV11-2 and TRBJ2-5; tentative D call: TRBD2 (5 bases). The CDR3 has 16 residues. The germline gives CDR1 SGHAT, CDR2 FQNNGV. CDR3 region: CAGSQVATIGSGTQYF. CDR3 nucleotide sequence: TGTGCCGGCAGCCAGGTCGCGACTATCGGGTCCGGGACCCAGTACTTC.

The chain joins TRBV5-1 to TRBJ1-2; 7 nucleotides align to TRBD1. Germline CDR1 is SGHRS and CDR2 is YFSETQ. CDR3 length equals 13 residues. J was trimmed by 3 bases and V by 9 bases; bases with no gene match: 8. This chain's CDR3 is CANRSTGDYGYTF. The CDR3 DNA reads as TGCGCCAACAGATCAACAGGGGACTATGGCTACACCTTC.

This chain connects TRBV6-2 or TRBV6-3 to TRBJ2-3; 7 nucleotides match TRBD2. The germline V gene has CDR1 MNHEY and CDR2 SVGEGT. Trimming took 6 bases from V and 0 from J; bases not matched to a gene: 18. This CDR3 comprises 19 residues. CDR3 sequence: CASRNPSGRLWSSTDTQYF. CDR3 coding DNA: TGTGCCAGCAGAAATCCTAGCGGTCGACTTTGGTCTAGCACAGATACGCAGTATTTT.

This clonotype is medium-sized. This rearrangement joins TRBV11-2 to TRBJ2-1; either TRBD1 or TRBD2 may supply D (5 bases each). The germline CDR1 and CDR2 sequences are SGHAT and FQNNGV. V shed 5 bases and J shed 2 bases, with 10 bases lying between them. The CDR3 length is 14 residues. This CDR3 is CASSPRGPYNEQFF. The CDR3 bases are TGTGCCAGCAGCCCCCGGGGCCCCTACAATGAGCAGTTCTTC.

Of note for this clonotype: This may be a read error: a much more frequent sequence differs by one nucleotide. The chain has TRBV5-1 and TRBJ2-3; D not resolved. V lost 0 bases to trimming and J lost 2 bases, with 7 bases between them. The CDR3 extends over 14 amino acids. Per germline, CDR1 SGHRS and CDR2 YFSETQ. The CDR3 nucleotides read TGCGCCAGCAGCTTGGGGGGTACCACAGATACGCAGTATTTT. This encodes CASSLGGTTDTQYF.

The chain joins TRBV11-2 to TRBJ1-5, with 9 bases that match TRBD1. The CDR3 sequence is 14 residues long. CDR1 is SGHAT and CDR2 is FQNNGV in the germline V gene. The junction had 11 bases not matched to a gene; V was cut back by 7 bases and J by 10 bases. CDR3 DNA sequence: TGTGCCAGCAACTTGAGACAGGGGGGGGATCCCCAGCATTTT. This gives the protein CASNLRQGGDPQHF.